One T cell receptor beta chain is described in this entry. One end of the junction varies from germline; a read error may be responsible. Genomic DNA was employed as the template in profiling TCR beta VDJ and CDR3. Via MiXCR, TCRdb re-called the reads, giving one row per CDR3 protein. The data show about 420,000 distinct CDR3 sequences, roughly 68% seen once. This record comes from a study of CD8+CD57+ T cells in acquired aplastic anemia. Germline assignment: CDR1 SGDLS and CDR2 YYNGEE. The CDR3 length is 17 residues. The sample was sorted CD4+, CD8+, or CD8+CD57+ T cells (not recorded which) from PBMCs. This receptor was taken from a human donor in good health, serving as a control. V is TRBV9 and J is TRBJ1-2; D unresolved. The CDR3 DNA reads TGTGCCAGCAGCATAAGGGCGTGGCACAAAGCTAACCATGGCTACACCTTC. Translating it yields CASSIRAWHKANHGYTF.